What follows is one T cell receptor beta chain and its context. This specimen belongs to a study of blood T cells in healthy people across ages. Trimming at V came to 0 bases and at J to 5 bases, leaving 6 bases not matched to a gene. The CDR3 is 16 residues long. The germline CDR1 and CDR2 sequences are GTSNPN and SVGIG (reference sequence). Using a J-beta primer mix together with a sample-barcoded 5' primer, a second PCR was run for roughly 6 to 12 cycles. Each CDR3 protein gets one entry after TCRdb re-called the 5' RACE reads with MiXCR. The sample comprises hundreds of thousands of distinct CDR3 sequences, around 43% of which are singletons, and 15% to 25% rests with the top ten.

Sequenced input: blood. The sequence came from a man between 60 and 75 years old in good health. The gene calls are TRBV30 and TRBJ2-5; 13 bases match TRBD2. CDR3 sequence reads: CAWSVRTSGGGETQYF. CDR3 DNA: TGTGCCTGGAGTGTCCGGACTAGCGGGGGCGGGGAGACCCAGTACTTC. Combining the CDR3 with reference TRBV30 and TRBJ2-5 gives the whole variable domain SQTIHQWPATLVQPVGSPLSLECTVEGTSNPNLYWYRQAAGRGLQLLFYSVGIGQISSEVPQNLSASRPQDRQFILSSKKLLLSDSGFYLCAWSVRTSGGGETQYFGPGTRLLVL.